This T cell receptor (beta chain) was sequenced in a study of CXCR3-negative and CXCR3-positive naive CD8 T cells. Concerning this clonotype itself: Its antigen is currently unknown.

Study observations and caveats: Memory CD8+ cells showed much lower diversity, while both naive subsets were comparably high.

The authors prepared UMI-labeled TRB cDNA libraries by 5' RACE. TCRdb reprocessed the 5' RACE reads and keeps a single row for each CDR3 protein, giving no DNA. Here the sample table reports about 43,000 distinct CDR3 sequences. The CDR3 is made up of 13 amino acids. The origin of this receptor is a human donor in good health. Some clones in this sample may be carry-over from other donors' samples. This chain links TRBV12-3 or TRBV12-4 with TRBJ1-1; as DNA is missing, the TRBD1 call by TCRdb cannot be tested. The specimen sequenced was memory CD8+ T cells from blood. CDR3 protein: CASSLWGDTEAFF.